This T cell receptor (beta chain) appears in the sequencing data of a study of metastatic and nonmetastatic thyroid tumors. The table lists this clone with a count of one. An end of the junction does not agree with germline; a read error may underlie this. TCRdb re-analyzed the PCR reads using MiXCR. The sample lists around 29,000 clones; roughly a quarter were seen once. CDR3 length: 20 residues. Among the patients, none had received any treatment before thyroid surgery. Sequences were obtained from blood. The chain recombines TRBV7-1 with TRBJ2-6, with 12 bases identical to TRBD1. TRBV7-1 is recorded as an ORF, its role being uncertain. The sequence was obtained from a female donor with papillary thyroid cancer or a benign thyroid nodule (not recorded which). Some clones in this sample may be carry-over from other donors' samples. This CDR3 is CASSSSWMGQGAFRANVLTF. CDR3 coding DNA: TGTGCCAGCAGCTCAAGCTGGATGGGACAGGGGGCTTTTAGGGCCAACGTCCTGACTTTT.